Listed below are T cell receptor beta chains from one sample, sequenced in a study of a mutant IDH1 vaccine in newly diagnosed glioma. Here immunoSEQ multiplex PCR was the method, and the copy in TCRdb shows in-frame clones only, minus some. Among about 60,000 clones listed, more than 75% were seen once. What these receptors recognize is not known. The sample was PBMCs, taken from a glioma patient whose treatment included an IDH1 peptide vaccine. All receptors derive from a man in his forties with glioma. Both conserved end residues are part of each CDR3. D genes are given only for firm matches. Not every row has a clone size; where given, it reads once, few, many or a size class.

J gene	V gene	D gene	clone size	CDR3 length	CDR3 DNA	CDR3 protein
TRBJ2-7	TRBV19	-	-	14	TGTGCCAGTAGGGCGGGGCAGGCGACACTAGAGCAGTACTTC	CASRAGQATLEQYF
TRBJ2-7	TRBV7-6	TRBD2	-	19	TGTGCCAGCAGCTTGGAGGGTGAATTTAGCGGGAACCGGATAGACGAGCAGTACTTC	CASSLEGEFSGNRIDEQYF
TRBJ1-3	TRBV5-4	-	-	15	TGTGCCAGCAGCGAACTCCCAGGCGGGTTACCCACCATATATTTT	CASSELPGGLPTIYF
TRBJ2-5	TRBV6-5	TRBD1	-	15	TGTGCCAGCAGCTACGACAGGGGGTCTGAAGAGACCCAGTACTTC	CASSYDRGSEETQYF
TRBJ2-3	TRBV4-3	-	-	14	TGCGCCAGCAGCCAAGTGGAGTCCTCAGGGACGCAGTATTTT	CASSQVESSGTQYF
TRBJ2-7	TRBV7-7	-	once	12	TGTGCGTACGCGGGAACGCCCTACGAGCAGTACTTC	CAYAGTPYEQYF
TRBJ2-1	TRBV5-1	-	-	16	TGCGCCAGCATTTGGAACCCGGGGGTTGCCTACAATGAGCAGTTCTTC	CASIWNPGVAYNEQFF
TRBJ1-2	TRBV7-2	-	-	13	TGTGCCAGCAGCCTAAGGCGGGACGCTGGCTACACCTTC	CASSLRRDAGYTF
TRBJ2-7	TRBV25-1	TRBD1	-	15	TGTGCCAGCATCGCCGGGACAGGGGCCCCCTACGAGCAGTACTTC	CASIAGTGAPYEQYF
TRBJ1-3	TRBV7-2	-	-	15	TGTGCCAGCAGCCCCTGGGGGGCCTCTGGAAACACCATATATTTT	CASSPWGASGNTIYF
TRBJ2-5	TRBV6-5	TRBD2	-	14	TGTGCCAGCAGTCTGGGAGGGAGGCAAGAGACCCAGTACTTC	CASSLGGRQETQYF
TRBJ1-1	TRBV6-5	-	-	14	TGTGCCAGCAGTGCTTTCCAGAAAAACACTGAAGCTTTCTTT	CASSAFQKNTEAFF
TRBJ2-1	TRBV10-3	-	-	12	TGTGCCATCAGCCCCAGAGCGGATGAGCAGTTCTTC	CAISPRADEQFF
TRBJ2-7	TRBV14	TRBD2	-	14	TGTGCCAGCAGGAGGGCGGGAGGTCGCTACGAGCAGTACTTC	CASRRAGGRYEQYF
TRBJ2-4	TRBV19	-	once	11	TGTGCCAGTACCGACAGGACTATTCAGTACTTC	CASTDRTIQYF
TRBJ2-5	TRBV9	-	-	13	TGTGCCAGCAGCTACCGTACAGGAGAGACCCAGTACTTC	CASSYRTGETQYF